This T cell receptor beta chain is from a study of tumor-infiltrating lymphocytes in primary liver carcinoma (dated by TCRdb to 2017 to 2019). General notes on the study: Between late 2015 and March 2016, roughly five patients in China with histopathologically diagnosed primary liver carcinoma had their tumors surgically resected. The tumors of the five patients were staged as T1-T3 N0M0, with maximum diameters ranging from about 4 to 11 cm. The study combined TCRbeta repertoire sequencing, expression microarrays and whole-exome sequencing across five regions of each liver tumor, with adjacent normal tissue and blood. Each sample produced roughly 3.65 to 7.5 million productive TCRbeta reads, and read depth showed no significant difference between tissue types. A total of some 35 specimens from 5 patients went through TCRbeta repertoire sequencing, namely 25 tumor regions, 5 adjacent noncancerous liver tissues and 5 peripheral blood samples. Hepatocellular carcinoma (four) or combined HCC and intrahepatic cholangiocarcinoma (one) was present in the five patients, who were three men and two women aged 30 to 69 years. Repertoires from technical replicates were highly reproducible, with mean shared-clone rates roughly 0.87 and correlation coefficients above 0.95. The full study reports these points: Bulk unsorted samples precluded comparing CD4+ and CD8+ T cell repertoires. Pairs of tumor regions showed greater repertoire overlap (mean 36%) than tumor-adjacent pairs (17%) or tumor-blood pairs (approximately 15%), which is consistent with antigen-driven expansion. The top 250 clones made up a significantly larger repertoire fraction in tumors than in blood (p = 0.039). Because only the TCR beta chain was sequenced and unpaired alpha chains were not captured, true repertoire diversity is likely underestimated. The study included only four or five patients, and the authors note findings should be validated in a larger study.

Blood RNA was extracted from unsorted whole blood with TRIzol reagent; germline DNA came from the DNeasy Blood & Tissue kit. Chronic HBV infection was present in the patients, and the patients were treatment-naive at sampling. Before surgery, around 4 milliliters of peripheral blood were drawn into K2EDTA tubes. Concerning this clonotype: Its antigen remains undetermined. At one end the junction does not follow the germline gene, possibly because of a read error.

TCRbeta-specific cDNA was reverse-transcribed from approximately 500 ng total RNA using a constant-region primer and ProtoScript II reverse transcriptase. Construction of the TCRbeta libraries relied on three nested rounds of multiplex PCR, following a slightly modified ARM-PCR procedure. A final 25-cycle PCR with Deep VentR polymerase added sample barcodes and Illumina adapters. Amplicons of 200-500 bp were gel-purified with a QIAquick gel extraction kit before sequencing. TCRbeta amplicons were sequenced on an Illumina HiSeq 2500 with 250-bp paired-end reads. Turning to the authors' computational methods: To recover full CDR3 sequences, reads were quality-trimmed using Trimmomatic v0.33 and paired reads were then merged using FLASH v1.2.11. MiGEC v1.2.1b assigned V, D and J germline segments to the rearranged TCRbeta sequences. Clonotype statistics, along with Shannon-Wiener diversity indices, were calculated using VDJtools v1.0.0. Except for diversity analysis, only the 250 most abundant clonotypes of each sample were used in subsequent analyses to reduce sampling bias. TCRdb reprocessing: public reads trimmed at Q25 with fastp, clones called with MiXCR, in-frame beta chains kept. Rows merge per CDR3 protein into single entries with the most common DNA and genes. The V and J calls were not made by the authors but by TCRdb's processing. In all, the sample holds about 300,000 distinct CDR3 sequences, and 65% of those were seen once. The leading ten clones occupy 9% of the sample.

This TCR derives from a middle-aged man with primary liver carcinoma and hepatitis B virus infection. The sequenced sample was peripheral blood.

The CDR3: CASKMGSTAELFF. The sequenced DNA is TGTGCCAGCAAAATGGGATCCACCGCGGAGCTGTTTTTT. The chain links TRBV12-3 or TRBV12-4 with TRBJ2-2; no confident D gene assignment can be made. The CDR3 covers 13 residues, taking in both the cysteine and the phenylalanine. Only the CDR3 part of the read is kept: 39 bases, read in frame from the first base.